This is a list of T cell receptor beta chains from one sample in a study of cytomegalovirus exposure and HLA in healthy donors. The table came from immunoSEQ multiplex PCR; TCRdb's copy has only in-frame clones and leaves some out. Of around 400,000 clones listed, 86% are singletons. The sequencing sample was made of PBMCs. These TCRs come from a woman younger than 35 in good health and CMV-seronegative. The conserved cysteine and the conserved F or W are not part of the CDR3 here. Fields, in order: V gene, J gene, D gene, CDR3 protein. D genes are given only for firm matches.

V: TRBV2
J: TRBJ2-7
D: TRBD1
CDR3: ASRGMDRAGGEQY

V: TRBV11-2
J: TRBJ2-5
D: NA
CDR3: ASSFMFGQETQY

V: TRBV28
J: TRBJ2-7
D: TRBD1
CDR3: ASSSRTGSNEQY

V: TRBV27
J: TRBJ2-1
D: NA
CDR3: ASSFWGEQF

V: TRBV5-1
J: TRBJ2-3
D: TRBD1
CDR3: ATTTKRQGIGSTDTQY

V: TRBV7-9
J: TRBJ1-1
D: NA
CDR3: ASSYHGNTEAF

V: TRBV28
J: TRBJ1-2
D: NA
CDR3: ASSDTYGYT

V: TRBV11-2
J: TRBJ2-3
D: NA
CDR3: ASSLGTGADTQY

V: TRBV30
J: TRBJ2-2
D: TRBD1
CDR3: AWRKGADSGELF

V: TRBV5-3
J: TRBJ1-5
D: NA
CDR3: ARSLVQGGQPQH

V: TRBV2
J: TRBJ1-1
D: NA
CDR3: ASSEALQANTEAF

V: TRBV7-9
J: TRBJ1-2
D: NA
CDR3: ASSSKPGVLYGYT

V: TRBV6-6
J: TRBJ1-1
D: TRBD1
CDR3: ASSSQGAGSTEAF

V: TRBV5-1
J: TRBJ2-5
D: TRBD1
CDR3: ASTTGGGQETQY

V: TRBV2
J: TRBJ2-7
D: NA
CDR3: ASTSQRGTVSYEQY

V: TRBV21-1
J: TRBJ1-1
D: NA
CDR3: ASSPRRYFGTEAF

V: TRBV2
J: TRBJ1-5
D: TRBD1
CDR3: ASSEYSGTEVGQPQH

V: TRBV18
J: TRBJ2-3
D: NA
CDR3: ASSPGISTDTQY

V: TRBV28
J: TRBJ1-2
D: NA
CDR3: ASRVGGGDYGYT

V: TRBV7-9
J: TRBJ2-5
D: TRBD2
CDR3: ASSLGGSGGQETQY

V: TRBV5-6
J: TRBJ1-1
D: TRBD1
CDR3: ASSMLFTGAAEAF

V: TRBV6-5
J: TRBJ1-1
D: TRBD1
CDR3: ASSHRDRGLTEAF

V: TRBV6-1
J: TRBJ1-4
D: NA
CDR3: ASSREKLF

V: TRBV5-4
J: TRBJ2-6
D: NA
CDR3: ASSLDSASSGANVLT

V: TRBV27
J: TRBJ2-2
D: TRBD2
CDR3: ASSFSGSRTGELF

V: TRBV7-2
J: TRBJ2-5
D: TRBD1
CDR3: ASSLARQGWETQY